The 15 T cell receptor beta chains reported below all come from one sample, sequenced in a study of cytomegalovirus exposure and HLA in healthy donors (dated by TCRdb to 2015 to 2018). Library prep was done by the immunoSEQ multiplex PCR assay. TCRdb holds this immuneACCESS table with in-frame rearrangements only. Some clones are missing; in checked studies, unresolved V genes explain under half, and the rest has no known cause. The sample table records 170,000 or so clones; 80% to 85% of these occur just once. Of the sample, approximately 3% is held by the ten largest clones. The specimen was PBMCs. The receptors were gathered from a woman younger than 30 in good health and CMV-seropositive.

The chain carries TRBV7-9 and TRBJ1-6, with a possible D match to TRBD1 (6 bases). Trimming stripped 5 bases from V and 6 bases from J, with 11 bases between. The CDR3 sequence is 14 residues long. CDR1 is SEHNR and CDR2 is FQNEAQ in the germline V gene (reference sequence). In DNA, the CDR3 is TGTGCCAGCAGCCCTCAGGGGCTTAATTCACCCCTCCACTTT. Protein sequence: CASSPQGLNSPLHF.

The rearrangement links TRBV5-8 to TRBJ1-5; TRBD1 matches 7 bases. Germline V gene sequence: CDR1 SGHTS, CDR2 YDEGEE. The CDR3 sequence is 16 residues long. The trim removed 1 base at V and 5 bases at J, leaving 9 bases unmatched. The CDR3 bases are TGTGCCAGCAGCTTGATAGCGCCCAGGGGGGATCAGCCCCAGCATTTT. Protein: CASSLIAPRGDQPQHF.

This clone occurred once. The chain recombines TRBV18 with TRBJ1-2; 7 bases align to TRBD1. Germline CDR1 reads KGHSH; CDR2 reads LQKENI. The trim removed 8 bases at V and 2 bases at J, leaving 5 bases unmatched. The CDR3 spans 13 residues. CDR3 sequence reads: CASQTGNNYGYTF. The DNA of the CDR3 is TGTGCCAGCCAGACAGGGAACAACTATGGCTACACCTTC.

The V gene is TRBV6-1, the J gene TRBJ2-1; a weak D match, TRBD1 (5 bases). In germline, CDR1 is MNHNS, CDR2 SASEGT. CDR3 length: 14 residues. Trimming left V 10 bases short and J 1 base short, with 14 bases between. For the CDR3, the DNA is TGTGCCACGAAGGGGTTATGGTCCTACAATGAGCAGTTCTTC. Translating it yields CATKGLWSYNEQFF.

This chain joins TRBV5-1 and TRBJ1-1, with D maybe TRBD1 (6 bases). This CDR3 has 13 residues. The germline V gene has CDR1 SGHRS and CDR2 YFSETQ. Trimming pared 3 bases from V and 8 bases from J, leaving 14 bases between. CDR3 in DNA: TGCGCCAGCAGCTATACAGGGTTGGCGGAAGCTTTCTTT. The encoded protein is CASSYTGLAEAFF.

This chain links TRBV4-1 with TRBJ1-1; TRBD1 is a possible D gene (5 bases). The CDR3 totals 13 residues. Trimming shortened V by 1 base and J by 6 bases, and 9 bases separated the two germline ends. The germline gives CDR1 MGHRA, CDR2 YSYEKL. CDR3 region: CASSQVRAAEAFF. Written as DNA, the CDR3 is TGCGCCAGCAGCCAAGTCAGGGCGGCTGAAGCTTTCTTT.

J is TRBJ2-7 and V is TRBV5-1, with 10 bases aligning to TRBD1. This CDR3 has 15 amino acids. V gave up 0 bases and J gave up 5 bases; unmatched junction bases: 5. Germline CDR1 SGHRS, CDR2 YFSETQ. CDR3 DNA sequence: TGCGCCAGCAGCTTGGAGGGGACAGGGGTTGACGAGCAGTACTTC. It specifies CASSLEGTGVDEQYF.

The chain couples TRBV9 to TRBJ1-2; D is ambiguous. The CDR3 has 13 residues. The V gene's germline CDR1 is SGDLS and CDR2 YYNGEE. The germline V and J ends were trimmed by 3 bases and 5 bases, with 11 bases remaining between them. The CDR3 here is CASSAVRAYGYTF. CDR3 coding DNA: TGTGCCAGCAGCGCTGTGAGGGCGTATGGCTACACCTTC.

The V gene is TRBV5-1, the J gene TRBJ1-3; possible D gene TRBD1, 5 bases. The CDR3 runs 17 residues. Germline lookup yields CDR1 SGHRS and CDR2 YFSETQ. The germline V and J ends were trimmed by 3 bases and 0 bases, with 16 bases remaining between them. The DNA of the CDR3 is TGCGCCAGCAGCTGGATCCCAGGGTACCACTCTGGAAACACCATATATTTT. Its protein product is CASSWIPGYHSGNTIYF. Full variable domain (outside the CDR3, taken from reference TRBV5-1 and TRBJ1-3): KAGVTQTPRYLIKTRGQQVTLSCSPISGHRSVSWYQQTPGQGLQFLFEYFSETQRNKGNFPGRFSGRQFSNSRSEMNVSTLELGDSALYLCASSWIPGYHSGNTIYFGEGSWLTVV.

This clone was detected a few times. The chain couples TRBV2 to TRBJ1-6, with D unclear. Per germline, CDR1 SNHLY and CDR2 FYNNEI. Trimming took off 4 bases at V and 5 bases at J, with 12 bases between the two ends. The CDR3 loop spans 15 amino acids. The CDR3 protein is CASSARGLDNSPLHF. In nucleotides, the CDR3 is TGTGCCAGCAGTGCCCGGGGATTGGATAATTCACCCCTCCACTTT.

This sequence joins TRBV6-5 and TRBJ1-3; TRBD1 agrees at 9 bases. The CDR3 is made up of 14 amino acids. Trimming at V came to 6 bases and at J to 3 bases, leaving 3 bases not matched to a gene. The germline gives CDR1 MNHEY, CDR2 SVGAGI. CDR3 DNA sequence: TGTGCCAGCAGCAACAGGGGGCTTGGAAACACCATATATTTT. Translating gives CASSNRGLGNTIYF.

This chain links TRBV6-1 with TRBJ1-2; D unresolved. V lost 4 bases and J 2 bases, leaving 11 bases between the germline ends. The CDR3 is 14 amino acids. CDR1 is MNHNS and CDR2 is SASEGT in the germline V gene. The CDR3 nucleotides are TGTGCCAGCAGTGTTGGCAGGTTGAACTATGGCTACACCTTC. Amino acid sequence: CASSVGRLNYGYTF.

The rearrangement joins TRBV5-6 to TRBJ1-2; 7 nucleotides agree with TRBD1. V shed 3 bases, J shed 1 base, and the junction held 3 bases outside the gene matches. CDR1 is SGHDT, CDR2 YYEEEE, per germline. The CDR3 has 14 residues. Here the CDR3 reads CASSSGTVNYGYTF. In DNA form, the CDR3 reads TGTGCCAGCAGCTCGGGGACAGTTAACTATGGCTACACCTTC.

This rearrangement joins TRBV6-5 to TRBJ1-1; 8 positions agree with TRBD1. Germline V gene data show CDR1 as MNHEY and CDR2 as SVGAGI. The CDR3 totals 16 residues. V shed 2 bases and J 0 bases; nucleotides not matched to a gene: 5. The CDR3 region is CASSYGDRTLNTEAFF. For the CDR3, the DNA is TGTGCCAGCAGTTACGGGGACAGGACGTTGAACACTGAAGCTTTCTTT.

The CDR3 DNA follows: TGTGCCAGCAGCCGGGGGGTCCACACAGATACGCAGTATTTT. It translates to CASSRGVHTDTQYF. The chain joins TRBV9 to TRBJ2-3; 7 bases map to TRBD2. Germline lookup yields CDR1 SGDLS and CDR2 YYNGEE. Losses at the gene ends were 4 bases for V and 2 bases for J; bases not matched to a gene: 4. CDR3 size: 14 residues.